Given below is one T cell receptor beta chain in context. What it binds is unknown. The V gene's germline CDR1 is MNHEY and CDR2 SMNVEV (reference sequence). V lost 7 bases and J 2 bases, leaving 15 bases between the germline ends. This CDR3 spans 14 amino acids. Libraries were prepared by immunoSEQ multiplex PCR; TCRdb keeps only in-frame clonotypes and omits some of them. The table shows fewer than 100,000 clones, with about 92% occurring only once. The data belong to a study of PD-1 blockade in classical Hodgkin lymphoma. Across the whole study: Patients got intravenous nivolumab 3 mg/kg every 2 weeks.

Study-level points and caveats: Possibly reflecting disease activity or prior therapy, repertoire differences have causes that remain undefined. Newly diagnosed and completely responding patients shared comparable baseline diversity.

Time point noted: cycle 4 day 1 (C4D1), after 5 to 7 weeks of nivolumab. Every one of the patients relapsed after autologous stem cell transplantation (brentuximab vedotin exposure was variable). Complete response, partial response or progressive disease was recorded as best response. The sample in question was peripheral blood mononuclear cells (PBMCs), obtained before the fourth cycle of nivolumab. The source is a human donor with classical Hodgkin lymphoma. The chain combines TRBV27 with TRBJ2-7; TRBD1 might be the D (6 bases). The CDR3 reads CASTPAAGAYEQYF. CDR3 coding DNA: TGTGCCAGCACCCCGGCGGCAGGGGCCTACGAGCAGTACTTC.